This T cell receptor (beta chain) was retrieved from a study of cytotoxic CD8 clonotypes in ibrutinib-treated CLL. In the study overall: Roughly 10 relapsed/refractory, 15 treatment-naive; some 17 IGHV unmutated. Collecting the response samples happened after a median about twelve months of treatment, with a range of 6 to 36.

Deep sequencing aimed at 1 in 200,000 to 1 in 1 million T cells' resolution. The data were produced by immunoSEQ multiplex PCR, yet TCRdb's version contains in-frame clones alone and is incomplete. In the table there are tens of thousands of clones, over 80% of which are singletons. As concerns this clone: Its antigen is undetermined.

Overall study findings and caveats: Treatment saw public clonotypes, which were uncommon, either contract or stay stable.

The CDR3 is 12 amino acids. Germline V lookup: CDR1 PRHDT, CDR2 FYEKMQ (reference sequence). With 6 bases removed from V and 8 bases from J, the gap between germline ends came to 10 bases. The receptor comes from a human donor with chronic lymphocytic leukemia. The material sequenced was PBMCs, taken after 24 months of ibrutinib treatment. This chain uses TRBV13 with TRBJ2-2; no clear D. Written as DNA, the CDR3 is TGTGCCAGCAGTTACTCGACAGGGGAGCTGTTTTTT. The encoded protein is CASSYSTGELFF. Full variable domain (remainder filled in from reference TRBV13 and TRBJ2-2): AAGVIQSPRHLIKEKRETATLKCYPIPRHDTVYWYQQGPGQDPQFLISFYEKMQSDKGSIPDRFSAQQFSDYHSELNMSSLELGDSALYFCASSYSTGELFFGEGSRLTVL.